The entry below describes one T cell receptor beta chain. The table came from immunoSEQ multiplex PCR; TCRdb's copy has only in-frame clones and leaves some out. The table includes approximately 130,000 clones, 70% to 80% detected once. The record originates from a study of blood T cell repertoires in COVID-19. The germline gives CDR1 DFQATT, CDR2 SNEGSKA (reference sequence). The V end was cut by 3 bases, the J end by 2 bases, with 11 bases between. The CDR3 runs 13 residues. Sequences were obtained from peripheral blood. The chain joins TRBV20-1 to TRBJ2-7; unclear D gene. The receptor's source is a human donor in a cohort sampled during active COVID-19. The CDR3 loop is CSASLTAPYEQYF. The DNA for the CDR3 is TGCAGTGCTAGTCTCACAGCCCCCTACGAGCAGTACTTC.